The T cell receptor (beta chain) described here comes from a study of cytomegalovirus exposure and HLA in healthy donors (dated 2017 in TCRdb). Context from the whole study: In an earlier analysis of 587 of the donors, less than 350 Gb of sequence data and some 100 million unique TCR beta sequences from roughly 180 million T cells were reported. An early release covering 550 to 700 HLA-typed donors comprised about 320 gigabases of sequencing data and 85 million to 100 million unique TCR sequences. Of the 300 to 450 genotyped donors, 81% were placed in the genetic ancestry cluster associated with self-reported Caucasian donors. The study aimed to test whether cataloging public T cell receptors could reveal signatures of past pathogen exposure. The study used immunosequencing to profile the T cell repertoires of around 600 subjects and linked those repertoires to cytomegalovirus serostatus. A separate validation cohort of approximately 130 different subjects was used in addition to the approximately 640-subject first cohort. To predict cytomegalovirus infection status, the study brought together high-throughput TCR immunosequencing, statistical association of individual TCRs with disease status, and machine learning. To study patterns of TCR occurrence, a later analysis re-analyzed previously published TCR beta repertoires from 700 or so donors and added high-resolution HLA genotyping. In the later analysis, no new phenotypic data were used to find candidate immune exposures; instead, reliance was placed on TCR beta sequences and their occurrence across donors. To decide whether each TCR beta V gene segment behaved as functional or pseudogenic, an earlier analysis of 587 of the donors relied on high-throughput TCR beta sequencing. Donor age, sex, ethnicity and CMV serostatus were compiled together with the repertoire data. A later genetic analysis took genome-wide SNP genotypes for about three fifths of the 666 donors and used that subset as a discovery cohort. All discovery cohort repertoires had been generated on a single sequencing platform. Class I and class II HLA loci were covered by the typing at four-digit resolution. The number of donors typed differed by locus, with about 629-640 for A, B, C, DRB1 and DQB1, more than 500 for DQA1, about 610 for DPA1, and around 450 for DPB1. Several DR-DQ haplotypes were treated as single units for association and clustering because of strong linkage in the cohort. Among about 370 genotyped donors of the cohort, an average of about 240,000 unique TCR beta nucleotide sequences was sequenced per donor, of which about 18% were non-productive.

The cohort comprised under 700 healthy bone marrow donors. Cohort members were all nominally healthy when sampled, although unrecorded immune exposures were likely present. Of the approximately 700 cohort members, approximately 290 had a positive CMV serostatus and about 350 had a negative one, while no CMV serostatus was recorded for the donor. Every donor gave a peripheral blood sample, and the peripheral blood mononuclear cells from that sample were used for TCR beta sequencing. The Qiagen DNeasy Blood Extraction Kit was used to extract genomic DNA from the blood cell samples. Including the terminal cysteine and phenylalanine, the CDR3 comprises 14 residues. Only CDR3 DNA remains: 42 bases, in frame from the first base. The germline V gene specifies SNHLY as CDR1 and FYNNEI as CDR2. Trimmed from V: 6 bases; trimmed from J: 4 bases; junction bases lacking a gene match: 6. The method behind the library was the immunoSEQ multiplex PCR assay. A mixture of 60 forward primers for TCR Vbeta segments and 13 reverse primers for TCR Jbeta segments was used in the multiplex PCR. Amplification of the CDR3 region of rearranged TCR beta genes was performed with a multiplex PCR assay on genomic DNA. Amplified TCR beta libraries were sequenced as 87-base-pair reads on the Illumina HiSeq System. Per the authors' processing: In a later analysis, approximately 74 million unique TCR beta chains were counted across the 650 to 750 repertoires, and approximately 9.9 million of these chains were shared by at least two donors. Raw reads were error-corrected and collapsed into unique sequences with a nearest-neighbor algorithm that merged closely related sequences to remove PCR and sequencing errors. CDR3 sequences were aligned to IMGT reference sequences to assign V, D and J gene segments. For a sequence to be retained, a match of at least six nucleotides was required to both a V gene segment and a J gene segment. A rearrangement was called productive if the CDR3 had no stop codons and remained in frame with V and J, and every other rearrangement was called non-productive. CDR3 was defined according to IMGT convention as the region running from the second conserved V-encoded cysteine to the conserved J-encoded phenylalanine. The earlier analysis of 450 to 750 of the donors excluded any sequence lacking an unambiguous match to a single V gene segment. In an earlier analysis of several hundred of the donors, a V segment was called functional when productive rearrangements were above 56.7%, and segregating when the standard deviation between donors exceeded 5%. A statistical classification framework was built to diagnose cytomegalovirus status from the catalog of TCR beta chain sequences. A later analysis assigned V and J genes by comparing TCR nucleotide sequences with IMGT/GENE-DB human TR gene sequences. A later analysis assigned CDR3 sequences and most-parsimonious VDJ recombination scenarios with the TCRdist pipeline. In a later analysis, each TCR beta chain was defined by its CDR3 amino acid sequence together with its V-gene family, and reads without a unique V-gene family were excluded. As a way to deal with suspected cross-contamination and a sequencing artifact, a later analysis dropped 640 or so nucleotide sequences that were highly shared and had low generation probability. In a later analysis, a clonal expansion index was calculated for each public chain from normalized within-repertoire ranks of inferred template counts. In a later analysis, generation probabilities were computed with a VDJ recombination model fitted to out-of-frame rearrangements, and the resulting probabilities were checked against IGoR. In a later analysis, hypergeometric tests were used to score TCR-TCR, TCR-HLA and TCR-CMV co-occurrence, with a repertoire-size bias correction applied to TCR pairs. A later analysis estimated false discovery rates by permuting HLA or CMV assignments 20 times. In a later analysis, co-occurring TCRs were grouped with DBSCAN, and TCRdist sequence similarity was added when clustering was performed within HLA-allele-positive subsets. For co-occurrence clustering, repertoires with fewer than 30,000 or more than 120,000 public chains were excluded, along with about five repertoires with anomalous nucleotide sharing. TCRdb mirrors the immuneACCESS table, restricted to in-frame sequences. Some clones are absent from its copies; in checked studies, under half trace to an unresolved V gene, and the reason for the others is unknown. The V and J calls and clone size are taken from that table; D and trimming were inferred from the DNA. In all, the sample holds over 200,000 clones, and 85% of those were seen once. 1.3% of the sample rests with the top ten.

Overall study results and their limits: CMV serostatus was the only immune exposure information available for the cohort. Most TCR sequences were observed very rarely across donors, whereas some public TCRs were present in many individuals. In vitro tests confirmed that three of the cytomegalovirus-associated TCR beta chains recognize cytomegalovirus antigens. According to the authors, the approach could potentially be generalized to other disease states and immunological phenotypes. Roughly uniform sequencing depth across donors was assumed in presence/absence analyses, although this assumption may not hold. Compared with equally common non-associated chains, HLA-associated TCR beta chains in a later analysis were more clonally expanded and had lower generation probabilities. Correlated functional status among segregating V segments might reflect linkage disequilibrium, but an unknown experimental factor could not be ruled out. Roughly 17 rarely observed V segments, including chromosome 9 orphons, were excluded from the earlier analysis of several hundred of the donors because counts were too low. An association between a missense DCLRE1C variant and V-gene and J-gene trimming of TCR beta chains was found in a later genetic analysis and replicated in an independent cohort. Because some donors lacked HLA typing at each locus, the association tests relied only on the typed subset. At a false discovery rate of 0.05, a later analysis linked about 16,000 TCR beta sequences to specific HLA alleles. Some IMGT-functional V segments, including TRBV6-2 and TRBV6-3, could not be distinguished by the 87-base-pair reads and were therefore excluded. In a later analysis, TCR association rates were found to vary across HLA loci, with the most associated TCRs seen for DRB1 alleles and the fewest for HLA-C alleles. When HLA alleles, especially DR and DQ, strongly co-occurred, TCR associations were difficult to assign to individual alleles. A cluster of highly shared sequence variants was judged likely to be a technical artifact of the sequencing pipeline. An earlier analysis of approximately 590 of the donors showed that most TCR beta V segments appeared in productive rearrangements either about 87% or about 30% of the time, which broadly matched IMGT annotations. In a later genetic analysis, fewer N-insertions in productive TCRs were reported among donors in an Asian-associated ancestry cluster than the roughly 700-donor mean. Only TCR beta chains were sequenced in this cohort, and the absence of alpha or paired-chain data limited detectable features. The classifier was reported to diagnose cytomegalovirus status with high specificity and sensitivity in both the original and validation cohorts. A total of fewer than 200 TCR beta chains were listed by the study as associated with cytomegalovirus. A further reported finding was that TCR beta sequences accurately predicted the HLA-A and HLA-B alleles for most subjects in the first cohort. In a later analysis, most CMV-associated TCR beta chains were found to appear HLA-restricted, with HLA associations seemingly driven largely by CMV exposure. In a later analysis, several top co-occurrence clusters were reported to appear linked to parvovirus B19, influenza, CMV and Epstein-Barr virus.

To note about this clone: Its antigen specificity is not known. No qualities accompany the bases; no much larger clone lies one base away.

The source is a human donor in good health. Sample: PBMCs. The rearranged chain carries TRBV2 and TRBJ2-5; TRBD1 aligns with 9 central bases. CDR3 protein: CASRKDRGRETQYF. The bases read TGTGCCAGCAGAAAGGACAGGGGCCGAGAGACCCAGTACTTC.